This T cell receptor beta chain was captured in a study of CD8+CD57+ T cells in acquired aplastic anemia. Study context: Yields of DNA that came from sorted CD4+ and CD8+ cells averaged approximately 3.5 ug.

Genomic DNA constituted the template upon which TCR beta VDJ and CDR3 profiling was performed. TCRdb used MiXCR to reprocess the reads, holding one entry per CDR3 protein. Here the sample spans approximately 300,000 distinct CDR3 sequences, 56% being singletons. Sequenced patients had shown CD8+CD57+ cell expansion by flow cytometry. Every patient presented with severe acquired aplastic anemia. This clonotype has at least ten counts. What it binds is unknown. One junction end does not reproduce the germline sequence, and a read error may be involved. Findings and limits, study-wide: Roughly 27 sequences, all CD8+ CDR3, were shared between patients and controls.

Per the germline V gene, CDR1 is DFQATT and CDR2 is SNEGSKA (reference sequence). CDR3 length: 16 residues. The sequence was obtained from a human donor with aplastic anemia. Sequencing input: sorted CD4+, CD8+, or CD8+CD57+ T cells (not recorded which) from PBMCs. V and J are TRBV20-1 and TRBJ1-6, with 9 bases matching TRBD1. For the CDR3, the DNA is TGCAGTGCTGGAGAGGGGGGACAGGGTTTGAATTCACCCCTCCACTTT. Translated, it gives CSAGEGGQGLNSPLHF.